Each of the 30 T cell receptor beta chains below was sequenced from the same sample in a study of regulatory T cells in long-lasting Graves disease. The time point is: newly diagnosed GD, antithyroid drugs for less than 3 months. From RNA extracted from PBMCs, the TCR library was made. CDR3-region Arm-PCR and iRepertoire HTBI primers produced the TCR beta libraries. MiXCR was run by TCRdb on the multiplex PCR reads, yielding one entry per CDR3 protein. This table holds roughly 260,000 distinct CDR3 sequences, roughly 18% found once. The sample also formed part of further work on T cells in Graves' hyperthyroidism and ophthalmopathy.

The sample consisted of peripheral blood mononuclear cells (PBMCs), taken at new diagnosis, from a patient treated with antithyroid drugs. The origin of the receptors is a woman aged 25 to 45 with Graves disease.

This clonotype was seen ten or more times. The chain couples TRBV6-2 or TRBV6-3 to TRBJ2-1; 9 bases match TRBD2. J gave up 4 bases and V 4 bases, and 8 bases lay outside the gene matches. The CDR3 has 16 amino acids. Per the germline V gene, CDR1 is MNHEY and CDR2 is SVGEGT. CDR3 residues: CASSSRLAAYYNEQFF. The CDR3 DNA follows: TGTGCCAGCAGTTCCCGACTAGCGGCCTATTACAATGAGCAGTTCTTC.

This clonotype has ten or more counts. The rearrangement joins TRBV3-1 to TRBJ1-1; no reliable D call. Germline CDR1 is LGHDT and CDR2 is YNNKEL (reference sequence). V lost 0 bases to trimming and J lost 6 bases, with 11 bases between them. This CDR3 spans 14 amino acids. The CDR3 DNA follows: TGTGCCAGCAGCCAAGATCGATGGGAATCTGAAGCTTTCTTT. Protein sequence: CASSQDRWESEAFF.

At least ten counts were recorded for this clonotype. The chain carries TRBV7-9 and TRBJ1-6, with 7 bases identical to TRBD1. CDR3 length: 15 amino acids. Germline CDR1 reads SEHNR; CDR2 reads FQNEAQ (reference sequence). J was trimmed by 5 bases and V by 5 bases; bases with no gene match: 6. CDR3 nucleotides: TGTGCCAGCAGCCTAGGGACAGTTAATAATTCACCCCTCCACTTT. Its translation is CASSLGTVNNSPLHF.

About this clonotype itself: This may stem from a read error, because a much larger clone lies one nucleotide away. V and J are TRBV27 and TRBJ1-3; no clear D. The CDR3 sequence is 11 residues long. Trimming took off 7 bases at V and 3 bases at J, with 4 bases between the two ends. The germline V gene encodes CDR1 MNHEY and CDR2 SMNVEV (reference sequence). The CDR3 nucleotides read TGTGCCAGCACGGTTGGAAACACCATATATTTT. It translates to CASTVGNTIYF.

This clonotype came up many times. The chain recombines TRBV4-1 with TRBJ2-5; D is uncertain. Trimming cost V 4 bases and J 2 bases, with 11 bases left between them. CDR1 and CDR2 from the germline V gene are MGHRA and YSYEKL. This CDR3 spans 14 amino acids. CDR3: CASSPYWQQETQYF. The CDR3 bases are TGCGCCAGCAGCCCTTACTGGCAGCAAGAGACCCAGTACTTC.

In this sample, this clonotype turned up many times. The chain combines TRBV7-2 with TRBJ2-3; perhaps TRBD2 as D (5 bases). Germline V gene lookup returns CDR1 SGHTA and CDR2 FQGNSA. CDR3 length equals 16 residues. Trimming cost V 4 bases and J 5 bases, with 19 bases left between them. The CDR3 loop reads CASSSLLGLVGDTQYF. CDR3 coding DNA: TGTGCCAGCAGCTCCTTACTAGGGTTAGTTGGAGATACGCAGTATTTT.

This clonotype was recorded many times. This chain links TRBV9 with TRBJ2-1; no definite D call. Per germline, CDR1 SGDLS and CDR2 YYNGEE. V lost 0 bases, J lost 7 bases, and 5 bases lay in between. The CDR3 covers 12 residues. The CDR3 DNA sequence: TGTGCCAGCAGCGTAGGAGTGAATGAGCAGTTCTTC. Amino acid sequence: CASSVGVNEQFF. The full variable domain, in which reference TRBV9 and TRBJ2-1 provide the parts outside the CDR3, is DSGVTQTPKHLITATGQRVTLRCSPRSGDLSVYWYQQSLDQGLQFLIQYYNGEERAKGNILERFSAQQFPDLHSELNLSSLELGDSALYFCASSVGVNEQFFGPGTRLTVL.

This clonotype was found a few times. CDR3 nucleotides: TGTGCCAGCCAGACAGTTTATAGCAATCAGCCCCAGCATTTT. The encoded protein is CASQTVYSNQPQHF. The V and J genes are TRBV19 and TRBJ1-5; perhaps TRBD1 as D (5 bases). The CDR3 length is 14 residues. CDR1 is LNHDA and CDR2 is SQIVND in the germline V gene (reference sequence). The V gene lost 9 bases and the J gene lost 0 bases, with 12 bases spanning the gap.

This clonotype occurred many times. The chain uses TRBV3-1 and TRBJ1-2; D possibly corresponds to TRBD1 (5 bases). CDR3 length: 12 residues. Germline V gene sequence: CDR1 LGHDT, CDR2 YNNKEL (reference sequence). Trimming removed 3 bases from V and 8 bases from J, with 10 bases in between. CDR3 in amino acids: CASSHGGDGYTF. The CDR3 bases are TGTGCCAGCAGCCACGGAGGGGACGGCTACACCTTC.

In its sample, this clonotype was seen once. The genes are TRBV12-3 or TRBV12-4 and TRBJ2-3, with 10 bases identical to TRBD2. The CDR3 extends over 15 amino acids. V shed 5 bases, J shed 4 bases, and the junction held 6 bases outside the gene matches. The CDR3 protein is CASSKSSGGSDTQYF. CDR3 nucleotide sequence: TGTGCCAGCAGTAAGAGTAGCGGGGGGTCAGATACGCAGTATTTT.

In its sample, this clonotype was seen many times. The CDR3 sequence: CASSIETHPNTEAFF. CDR3 coding DNA: TGTGCCAGTAGTATAGAAACACATCCGAACACTGAAGCTTTCTTT. V gene TRBV19 combines with J gene TRBJ1-1; D unclear. V was pared by 0 bases and J by 1 base, with 9 bases between. The CDR3 contains 15 residues. Germline assignment: CDR1 LNHDA and CDR2 SQIVND (reference sequence).

Remarks on this clonotype: Given a far larger clone just one base away, this is likely a sequencing read error. The J gene is TRBJ1-1, the V gene TRBV7-3, with 10 bases aligning to TRBD1. This CDR3 contains 19 residues. J was trimmed by 5 bases and V by 1 base; bases with no gene match: 16. Germline assignment: CDR1 SGHTA and CDR2 FQGTGA. This CDR3 is CASSLRVGSTGGKGTEAFF. In DNA form, the CDR3 reads TGTGCCAGCAGCTTAAGGGTTGGGTCGACAGGGGGCAAGGGGACTGAAGCTTTCTTT.

To note about this clonotype: Germline and junction disagree at one end, which may indicate a read error. This chain links TRBV3-1 with TRBJ2-7; possibly TRBD2 for D (8 bases). CDR3 size: 18 residues. Germline CDR1 is LGHDT and CDR2 is YNNKEL (reference sequence). The CDR3 sequence is CAISARGIPGTRDYEQYF. CDR3 bases: TGTGCCATCAGCGCCAGGGGGATTCCCGGGACTAGGGACTACGAGCAGTACTTC.

On this clonotype itself: The likely explanation is a read error, given a far larger clone one base away. The V call is TRBV7-2, the J call TRBJ2-5; D not certain. The CDR3 covers 13 residues. V dropped 3 bases and J dropped 11 bases, with 16 bases sitting between them. The germline V gene has CDR1 SGHTA and CDR2 FQGNSA. The CDR3 here is CASSFTVYNEQYF. The DNA of the CDR3 is TGTGCCAGCAGCTTTACTGTCTACAATGAGCAGTACTTC.

This clonotype was detected ten times or more. The chain recombines TRBV24-1 with TRBJ2-5; D unresolved. CDR3 length: 14 residues. CDR1 is KGHDR, CDR2 SFDVKD, per germline. V was shortened by 2 bases and J by 8 bases, with 14 bases between the two germline ends. CDR3 in amino acids: CATSDSSTLATQYF. The DNA for the CDR3 is TGTGCCACCAGTGATTCCTCCACGCTCGCAACCCAGTACTTC.

This clonotype occurred many times. The chain carries TRBV6-2 or TRBV6-3 and TRBJ1-1; perhaps TRBD1 as D (5 bases). Trimming took off 6 bases at V and 8 bases at J, with 13 bases between the two ends. The germline gives CDR1 MNHEY, CDR2 SVGEGT. This CDR3 spans 12 amino acids. The chain's CDR3 is CASRPGPSEAFF. CDR3 coding DNA: TGTGCCAGCAGGCCGGGGCCGAGCGAAGCTTTCTTT.

This clonotype came up many times. The CDR3 DNA follows: TGTGCCAGCAGCTGGGGGGCAGGGGGCCCAATCTATGGCTACACCTTC. Amino acid sequence: CASSWGAGGPIYGYTF. The chain recombines TRBV7-2 with TRBJ1-2, with 8 bases fitting TRBD1. CDR1 and CDR2 (germline): SGHTA, FQGNSA. Unmatched junction bases numbered 11, after V lost 4 bases and J lost 4 bases. The CDR3 loop spans 16 amino acids.

This clonotype was seen many times. The V gene is TRBV12-3 or TRBV12-4, the J gene TRBJ1-1, with 7 bases aligning to TRBD1. This CDR3 comprises 14 residues. V lost 2 bases, J lost 3 bases, and 3 bases stayed unmatched. CDR3 nucleotides: TGTGCCAGCAGTTTACGAGGGGGCGACACTGAAGCTTTCTTT. It specifies CASSLRGGDTEAFF.

A note on this clonotype: This likely reflects a read error, since a far larger clone is one base away. V is TRBV18 and J is TRBJ2-1; no clear D. The DNA end is a closer match to TRBJ2-5, so the J assignment may be wrong. This CDR3 spans 12 amino acids. The germline CDR1 and CDR2 sequences are KGHSH and LQKENI. The CDR3 nucleotides read TGTGCCGGTAAAACGATGGAAGAGACCCAGTACTTC. Residues: CAGKTMEETQYF.

The table lists this clonotype with many counts. The chain is built from TRBV7-3 and TRBJ2-1; 10 nucleotides agree with TRBD2. CDR1 is SGHTA, CDR2 FQGTGA, per germline. The CDR3 consists of 15 residues. V lost 5 bases, J lost 4 bases, and 5 bases stayed unmatched. DNA for the CDR3: TGTGCCAGCAGCGGTAGCGGGGGGACTTACAATGAGCAGTTCTTC. Protein product: CASSGSGGTYNEQFF. The whole variable domain, remainder taken from reference TRBV7-3 and TRBJ2-1, is GAGVSQTPSNKVTEKGKYVELRCDPISGHTALYWYRQSLGQGPEFLIYFQGTGAADDSGLPNDRFFAVRPEGSVSTLKIQRTERGDSAVYLCASSGSGGTYNEQFFGPGTRLTVL.

The chain couples TRBV9 to TRBJ1-2; possible D gene TRBD1, 5 bases. Germline-derived CDR1 and CDR2 are SGDLS and YYNGEE. The CDR3 spans 11 residues. Deletions cut 4 bases from V and 8 bases from J, with 9 bases between. CDR3 sequence reads: CASSSGSGYTF. CDR3 DNA: TGTGCCAGCAGCTCAGGGAGCGGCTACACCTTC.

This clonotype occurred many times. The gene calls are TRBV9 and TRBJ2-3; the D is unclear. The germline V gene encodes CDR1 SGDLS and CDR2 YYNGEE. V was clipped by 0 bases and J by 0 bases, with 5 bases between them. CDR3 length: 14 residues. The CDR3 coding sequence is TGTGCCAGCAGCGTAGGCGACAGCACAGATACGCAGTATTTT. Translation gives CASSVGDSTDTQYF.

This clonotype was picked up many times. The chain combines TRBV5-6 with TRBJ1-3, with D possibly matching TRBD1 (5 bases). V shed 0 bases and J shed 0 bases, with 10 bases lying between them. The CDR3 covers 16 residues. Per germline, CDR1 SGHDT and CDR2 YYEEEE. The CDR3 DNA reads TGTGCCAGCAGCTTGGGGGGACGGAGCTCTGGAAACACCATATATTTT. Encoded protein: CASSLGGRSSGNTIYF.

This clonotype was recorded many times. This chain links TRBV29-1 with TRBJ1-1, with D perhaps matching TRBD1 (6 bases). Trimming cost V 0 bases and J 5 bases, with 13 bases left between them. Germline loops: CDR1 SQVTM, CDR2 ANQGSEA. CDR3 length: 14 amino acids. CDR3 nucleotide sequence: TGCAGCGTTGAAGATCCCCAGGGGAGAACTGAAGCTTTCTTT. The encoded protein is CSVEDPQGRTEAFF.

This chain uses TRBV6-1 with TRBJ1-2; tentatively, D is TRBD1 (6 bases). The germline V gene encodes CDR1 MNHNS and CDR2 SASEGT. Trimming cost V 6 bases and J 8 bases, with 16 bases left between them. The CDR3 is 13 residues long. CDR3 nucleotides: TGTGCCAGCAGGGCCACAGGGTCTGCCGGCTACACCTTC. It yields the protein CASRATGSAGYTF.

This clonotype was counted only a few times. The genes are TRBV27 and TRBJ1-1; D is possibly TRBD1 (5 bases). CDR1 and CDR2 (germline): MNHEY, SMNVEV (reference sequence). V lost 6 bases to trimming and J lost 0 bases, with 17 bases between them. The CDR3 is 16 residues long. The CDR3 coding sequence is TGTGCCAGCAGCCTGACAGCGTACCCGATGAACACTGAAGCTTTCTTT. As protein: CASSLTAYPMNTEAFF.

This clonotype was detected ten times or more. The chain employs TRBV2 and TRBJ1-4; D possibly corresponds to TRBD1 (6 bases). The V gene's germline CDR1 is SNHLY and CDR2 FYNNEI. This CDR3 spans 15 amino acids. V lost 7 bases to trimming and J lost 8 bases, with 20 bases between them. CDR3 in amino acids: CASTGGERLGEKLFF. The CDR3 region has the DNA TGTGCCAGCACCGGGGGCGAGCGGTTGGGGGAAAAACTGTTTTTT.

This clonotype was observed a few times. The rearrangement uses TRBV29-1 and TRBJ1-2; D remains unclear. The length of the CDR3 is 10 residues. Germline CDR1 and CDR2: SQVTM and ANQGSEA. The V end was cut by 6 bases, the J end by 7 bases, with 9 bases between. The CDR3 reads CSVQLPGYTF. In nucleotides, the CDR3 is TGCAGCGTCCAACTGCCTGGCTACACCTTC.

This clonotype was detected many times. This chain joins TRBV6-2 or TRBV6-3 and TRBJ2-4; no clear D gene. Trimming left V 5 bases short and J 0 bases short, with 5 bases between. The CDR3 is 13 amino acids. Germline assignment: CDR1 MNHEY and CDR2 SVGEGT. The CDR3 loop reads CASSDLAKNIQYF. The CDR3 bases are TGTGCCAGCAGTGACCTAGCCAAAAACATTCAGTACTTC.

This clonotype has a count of ten or more. The CDR3, as DNA: TGTGCCAGCAGTCCGCCGGGCACAGATACGCAGTATTTT. Amino acid sequence: CASSPPGTDTQYF. This chain links TRBV27 with TRBJ2-3; D remains ambiguous. V lost 5 bases, J lost 1 base, and 7 bases lay in between. The CDR3 loop spans 13 amino acids. Germline V gene sequence: CDR1 MNHEY, CDR2 SMNVEV (reference sequence).